This TCR beta chain was identified during a study of T cell changes during pregnancy in multiple sclerosis (dated by TCRdb to between 2018 and 2021). Study-wide context: The study examined how the T cell repertoire changed over the course of pregnancy in women with multiple sclerosis.

In regard to this clone: This receptor's antigen is unknown. Per-base qualities were not stored, and no clone one base away is much larger.

V loses 1 base, J loses 4 bases, and the germline ends lie 4 bases apart. CDR1 and CDR2 are read off the germline V gene (reference sequence) as LNHDA and SQIVND. The CDR3 goes from the cysteine to the phenylalanine over 12 residues. The only DNA kept is the CDR3, 36 bases in frame from the first base. Preparation of the library involved the immunoSEQ multiplex PCR assay. Sourced from immuneACCESS, this table was stored by TCRdb with only in-frame sequences that have V and J called. A share of the clones is absent; for the studies checked, an unresolved V gene accounts for under half, and the remainder has no known explanation. For this sample there are roughly 99,000 clones; around 90% appear just once. Of the sample, more than 2% falls within the top ten clones.

The receptor comes from a female donor in good health, enrolled as a control in a pregnancy study. The sample consisted of peripheral blood, taken after pregnancy. In this chain, TRBV19 is recombined with TRBJ1-1; no D gene is confidently identified. The sequenced DNA: TGTGCCAGTAGTATAGCCAGCACTGAAGCTTTCTTT. It encodes CASSIASTEAFF.